This TCR beta chain was sequenced for a study of T cells in women clearing cervical HPV infection listed by TCRdb under 2018. For the wider study: Cases were approximately 25 women with histologically confirmed HPV16-related CIN3 or worse, including a couple of invasive cancers. Since only a few of the women had HLA typing available, the possibility that HLA type was acting as a confounder could not be ruled out. An exploratory proof-of-principle case-control study, nested within the Guanacaste HPV Natural History Study in Costa Rica, was conducted to compare TCR repertoires across cervical HPV16 outcomes. For cases, the median interval between lesion detection and blood sampling was around 140 days, with an interquartile range of roughly 85 to 200 days. In the parent cohort, roughly 9,700 women aged 18 or older were enrolled in Guanacaste, Costa Rica, during about 1993 to 1994 and then followed for approximately 7 years. A median age of 34 years was observed in cases versus 37 to 40 in controls, and no significant differences in baseline characteristics were found. Blood from cases was collected at the visit at which the lesion was first identified, whereas blood from controls was collected once infection was no longer detected. Cases and controls were matched on age within five years and on year of sample collection. Five blinded duplicates per group were added as quality controls, giving about 60 samples: some 50 participants and roughly ten replicates. The 20 to 25 controls were women who cleared a single incident HPV16 infection within 12 months without developing precancer or cancer.

Notes on this clone: Which antigen it targets is not known. Read data end 3 residues before the CDR3 end; the end is taken from the germline J gene.

TCR beta CDR3 regions were amplified by multiplex PCR using the immunoSEQ assay from an average of around 1,200 ng genomic DNA per sample. To correct primer bias, the assay used a complete synthetic TCR repertoire to set an amplification baseline. The amplicons were sequenced on the Illumina platform. The study's own analysis went as follows. Sequences were error-corrected by clustering with frequency ratios and a modified nearest-neighbor algorithm and were then analyzed in the immunoSEQ Analyzer with IMGT gene definitions. At each rarefaction depth, TCR richness and evenness were averaged across 20 rarefaction repeats, and any sample with fewer sequences than the depth was left out. Relative abundances of V, D and J genes were compared between groups using Wilcoxon rank sum tests, with FDR correction applied. For the blinded duplicates, the intraclass correlation was 95.6% for TCR richness and averaged 76.4% across 70 or so gene segments. TCRdb retrieved this table from immuneACCESS and kept in-frame rearrangements only. Not all clones are present; in checked studies, unresolved V genes account for under half, and no reason is known for the remainder. That table supplies the V and J calls and clone size; D and trimming were determined from the DNA. The table held for this sample gives tens of thousands of clones. 5% to 7.5% of the sample is held by the ten biggest clonotypes.

Including cysteine and phenylalanine, the CDR3 has 12 amino acids. Part of the CDR3 DNA is given, 27 bases translated from base 1. Looking up the germline V gene yields CDR1 SGHAT and CDR2 FQNNGV. Every participant had a single incident cervical HPV16 infection, and prevalent HPV16 infections were excluded. Cervical HPV DNA was detected with MY09/MY11 PCR, and genotyping was done by dot-blot hybridization. More than 14 mL of heparinized blood was centrifuged, after which the buffy coat was aliquoted, frozen at -30 degrees C, and then stored at -80 degrees C. QIAGEN kits were used to extract genomic DNA from buffy coat specimens. What the research found in general, with its limitations: Across sequencing depths, CIN3+ cases showed significantly higher TCR repertoire richness than controls, but evenness did not differ between the groups. T-cell numbers per sample were unknown, so richness differences could reflect varying T-cell content rather than repertoire biology. Random forest classifiers that combined richness and V gene abundances separated cases from controls with an estimated AUC of around 0.87. Because of the cross-sectional design, the study could not determine whether the associations came before infection or resulted from infection, and neither effector/memory subsets nor HPV-specific T cells were isolated. Lower TRBV6-7 relative abundance was observed in cases than in controls (around 0.1% versus 0.15%; Bonferroni P = 0.0008).

The sequenced sample was blood buffy coat. This sequence uses TRBV11-2 and TRBJ1-1, with TRBD1 tentatively as D gene (6 bases match). This sequence originates from a woman between 18 and 69 years old with a cervical HPV16 infection that either progressed to CIN3+ or cleared (not recorded which). The CDR3 reads CASSRDVGGAFF. The part of the CDR3 DNA that was read is TGTGCCAGCAGCCGTGATGTAGGGGGA.